The 9 T cell receptor beta chains in this list originate from one sample, sequenced in a study of blood T cell repertoires in COVID-19. Sequenced by immunoSEQ multiplex PCR; TCRdb stores in-frame clones only, minus some. The table lists more than 110,000 clones, about three quarters of them singletons. Sequencing input: PBMCs or T cells enriched from blood (not recorded which). These receptors were obtained from a woman in her forties or fifties who had recovered from COVID-19.

J is TRBJ2-1 and V is TRBV10-3, with 8 bases fitting TRBD2. There are 15 residues in the CDR3. Per the germline V gene, CDR1 is ENHRY and CDR2 is SYGVKD. J lost 2 bases, V lost 3 bases, and 3 bases had no gene match. The CDR3 sequence is CAISEKRGTYNEQFF. Written as DNA, the CDR3 is TGTGCCATCAGTGAAAAGCGGGGGACCTACAATGAGCAGTTCTTC.

The rearrangement uses TRBV19 and TRBJ1-5; possible D gene TRBD1, 6 bases. CDR3 length: 12 amino acids. CDR1 and CDR2 (germline): LNHDA, SQIVND (reference sequence). The V end lost 5 bases, the J end lost 4 bases, and 6 bases lay between the germline ends. This CDR3 is CASSGTNQPQHF. In nucleotides, the CDR3 is TGTGCCAGTAGTGGGACAAATCAGCCCCAGCATTTT.

The DNA of the CDR3 is TGTGCCAGCAGCCCCAGCGGGGTTCCTTCCTACGAGCAGTACTTC. Amino acids: CASSPSGVPSYEQYF. V usage is TRBV5-6 and J usage is TRBJ2-7; 7 nucleotides match TRBD2. The CDR3 loop spans 15 amino acids. Germline CDR1 SGHDT, CDR2 YYEEEE. With 4 bases clipped from V and 1 base from J, the junction kept 8 bases outside the gene matches.

This clone was found once. The chain joins TRBV3-1 (or the pseudogene TRBV3-2) to TRBJ1-1, with 7 bases lining up with TRBD1. The CDR3 loop spans 13 amino acids. V lost 3 bases to trimming and J lost 5 bases; unmatched junction nucleotides: 3. Germline CDR1 LGHDT, CDR2 YNNKEL (reference sequence). CDR3 nucleotide sequence: TGTGCCAGCAGCCAGGGGACAGTGACTGAAGCTTTCTTT. Translation gives CASSQGTVTEAFF.

The chain has TRBV27 and TRBJ1-2, with 7 bases identical to TRBD1. Germline trimming cut 2 bases from V and 8 bases from J; bases unmatched to any gene: 11. The CDR3 runs 15 residues. The germline V gene encodes CDR1 MNHEY and CDR2 SMNVEV (reference sequence). As DNA, the CDR3 is TGTGCCAGCAGTTTAGGCGCCGGGACAGCGGAGGGCTACACCTTC. Amino acids: CASSLGAGTAEGYTF.

This chain uses TRBV25-1 with TRBJ2-7; perhaps TRBD1 as D (5 bases). Per germline, CDR1 MGHDK and CDR2 SYGVNS. V was pared by 4 bases and J by 3 bases, with 10 bases between. The CDR3 spans 13 residues. CDR3 nucleotides: TGTGCCAGCAGTGGGGGCATCTTCTACGAGCAGTACTTC. Protein: CASSGGIFYEQYF.

The rearrangement uses TRBV27 and TRBJ2-7; 10 nucleotides match TRBD1. Germline values: CDR1 MNHEY, CDR2 SMNVEV (reference sequence). This CDR3 comprises 15 residues. J gave up 2 bases and V 5 bases, and 6 bases lay outside the gene matches. CDR3 DNA: TGTGCCAGCAGTCCTGTCGGGACAGGGGCCTACGAGCAGTACTTC. Translated: CASSPVGTGAYEQYF.

This clone was recorded only once. The chain recombines TRBV9 with TRBJ1-3; D is perhaps TRBD1 (5 bases). This CDR3 region has 15 residues. The V and J ends lost 0 bases and 6 bases respectively, with 13 bases between them. Germline CDR1 is SGDLS and CDR2 is YYNGEE. The CDR3 DNA follows: TGTGCCAGCAGCGTAGAGGGACTGAAAGCAAACACCATATATTTT. Amino acid sequence: CASSVEGLKANTIYF.

This chain links TRBV7-8 with TRBJ1-1; D is perhaps TRBD1 (6 bases). The CDR3 runs to 15 residues. The V end lost 1 base, the J end lost 1 base, and 10 bases lay between the germline ends. From germline, CDR1 is SGHVS and CDR2 FQNEAQ. The CDR3 is CASSLGGTQNTEAFF. CDR3 bases: TGTGCCAGCAGCTTAGGAGGGACACAGAACACTGAAGCTTTCTTT.